The source of this TCR beta chain is a study of T cell changes during pregnancy in multiple sclerosis. Germline V lookup: CDR1 SNHLY, CDR2 FYNNEI. CDR3 length equals 15 residues. Trimming stripped 6 bases from V and 0 bases from J, with 12 bases between. Assay used: immunoSEQ multiplex PCR; TCRdb lists only in-frame clones, some missing. The sample lists about 64,000 clones, under 95% occurring once. This clone was observed a handful of times. The sequence was collected from a female donor with multiple sclerosis, enrolled in a pregnancy study. This chain joins TRBV2 and TRBJ1-3; D not resolved. The sample here was peripheral blood, taken in the second trimester of pregnancy. For the CDR3, the DNA is TGTGCCAGCAGCCGAGAGGGAGGCTCTGGAAACACCATATATTTT. It encodes CASSREGGSGNTIYF.